The T cell receptor beta chain under discussion was sequenced for a study of graft-versus-host responses after intestinal transplantation (dated by TCRdb to the early 2020s). For the study in its entirety: The transplants that recipients got were multivisceral, liver-intestinal, or isolated intestinal. Every recipient was given anti-thymocyte globulin induction, then maintenance tacrolimus and steroids for approximately 3 years. After intestinal transplantation, graft-versus-host and host-versus-graft alloreactive T cell clones in the graft, circulation and bone marrow were tracked using bulk TCR-beta CDR3 sequencing. To identify alloreactive clones, pre-transplant mixed lymphocyte reaction products were sequenced and then compared with unstimulated pre-transplant donor and recipient T cells. Of the 20 to 25 intestinal transplant recipients enrolled in the cohort, one of whom was a retransplant, a few patients without pretransplant specimens were excluded. A peak of at least 4% donor T cells among recipient peripheral blood mononuclear cells was the definition used for donor T cell macrochimerism. Samples from a few later patients were sequenced in-house on an Illumina MiSeq with MiXCR processing rather than by the commercial service. The full study reports these points: The relatively low number and heterogeneity of intestinal transplant patients limited the conclusions. In patients with donor T cell macrochimerism, the allografts had high GvH to HvG T cell clonal ratios. GvH clones were detected in recipient bone marrow, and some appeared earlier in ileal mucosa or blood, consistent with an intestinal mucosal origin. Early after transplant, peak levels of circulating GvH clones were found to be associated with declines in HvG clones.

To isolate intraepithelial and lamina propria lymphocytes from graft specimens, dithiothreitol, EDTA incubations and collagenase D digestion were used. Bulk TCR-beta sequencing was performed on serial intestinal graft biopsy specimens collected as late as 600 days after transplant. The library was generated by the immunoSEQ multiplex PCR assay. Adaptive Biotechnologies carried out high-throughput TCR-beta CDR3 sequencing of genomic DNA for most patients. In the authors' own workflow: TCR sequencing data for approximately 19 patients were retrieved from Adaptive's ImmunoSEQ software; a few other patients were processed with MiXCR and VDJtools. Because the origin of CDR3 nucleotide sequences shared between donor and recipient could not be assigned, those sequences were removed. To be classed as alloreactive, a clone needed at least 2-fold expansion over unstimulated cells and a minimum CFSE-low frequency of 0.002% (template counts) or 0.001% (read counts). A clone was considered mappable if detected in the sequenced pre-transplant spleen, lymph node, or MLR CFSE-low populations of the donor or recipient. Cumulative frequency of alloreactive clones was calculated as a percentage of all sequences weighted by copy number. This immuneACCESS table, as held by TCRdb, lists in-frame sequences with V and J called but not all clones. Of the missing ones, under half trace to an unresolved V gene in checked studies; the others have no known cause. The V and J calls and clone size are taken from that table; D and trimming were inferred from the DNA. The sample table shows 60,000 to 70,000 clones, and approximately 91% are seen once. The top ten clones comprise 1.5% to 2% of the sample.

On this clone itself: What antigen it recognizes has not been identified. No base quality information exists; no much larger clone differs at one position.

Reading the germline V gene gives CDR1 MNHEY and CDR2 SVGAGI. V lost 3 bases and J lost 3 bases, and the count of bases not matched to a germline gene is 1. The CDR3 numbers 14 residues from cysteine through phenylalanine. The read is trimmed to its CDR3 DNA, 42 bases read in frame from base 1. The starting material was ileum tissue, obtained more than 350 days after transplant. The chain joins TRBV6-5 to TRBJ2-2; 7 nucleotides in the junction match TRBD2. This sequence was found in a human patient who received an intestinal transplant, so some T cells may come from the graft donor. The CDR3 in this case is CASSYGGDTGELFF. The bases are TGTGCCAGCAGTTATGGGGGGGACACCGGGGAGCTGTTTTTT.